This T cell receptor (beta chain) was sequenced for a study of spatial heterogeneity in lung cancer. Overall study context: Untreated early-stage non-small cell lung cancer patients, 72 in total, were the donors. Overall study findings and caveats: More often at tumor resection than at routine follow-up, ubiquitous expanded tumor TCRs were detected in the blood.

Stated time point: blood at routine non-recurrence follow-up after resection. Using its own MiXCR run on the 5' RACE reads, TCRdb lists one record per CDR3 protein. Altogether just over 70,000 distinct CDR3 sequences are present, roughly 8.9% being singletons, with the ten largest covering 1.9%. The CDR3 spans 13 residues. The V gene's germline CDR1 is MNHNS and CDR2 SASEGT. V dropped 4 bases and J dropped 4 bases, with 11 bases sitting between them. At least ten counts were recorded for this clonotype. Its antigen is currently unknown. The specimen was PBMCs, collected at follow-up. The chain uses TRBV6-1 and TRBJ2-7; D gene uncertain. This TCR came from a female donor with early-stage non-small cell lung cancer. Here the CDR3 DNA reads TGTGCCAGCAGTGCGTTACAAGGTTACGAGCAGTACTTC. Translated: CASSALQGYEQYF.